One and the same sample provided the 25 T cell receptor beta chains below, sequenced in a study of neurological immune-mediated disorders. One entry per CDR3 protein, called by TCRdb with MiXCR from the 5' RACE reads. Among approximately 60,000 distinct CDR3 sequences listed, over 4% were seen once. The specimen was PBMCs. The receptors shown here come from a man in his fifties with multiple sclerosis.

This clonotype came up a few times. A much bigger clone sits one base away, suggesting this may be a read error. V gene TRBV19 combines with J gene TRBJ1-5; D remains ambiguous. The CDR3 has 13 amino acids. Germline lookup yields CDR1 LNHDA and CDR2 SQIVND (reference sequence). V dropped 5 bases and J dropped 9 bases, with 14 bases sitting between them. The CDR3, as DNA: TGTGCCAGTAGTGAACTAATGGGAGTGCCCCAGCATTTT. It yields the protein CASSELMGVPQHF.

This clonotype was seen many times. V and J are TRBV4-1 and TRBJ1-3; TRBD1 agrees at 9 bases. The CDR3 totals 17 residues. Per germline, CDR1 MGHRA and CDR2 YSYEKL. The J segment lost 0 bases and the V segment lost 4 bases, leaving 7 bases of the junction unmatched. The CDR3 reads CASSPRDRASSGNTIYF. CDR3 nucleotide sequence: TGCGCCAGCAGCCCCCGGGACAGGGCCTCCTCTGGAAACACCATATATTTT.

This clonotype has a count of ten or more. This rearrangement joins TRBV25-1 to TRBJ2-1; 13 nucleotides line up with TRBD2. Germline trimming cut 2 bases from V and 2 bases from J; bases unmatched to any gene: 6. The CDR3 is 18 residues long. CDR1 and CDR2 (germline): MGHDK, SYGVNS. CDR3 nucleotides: TGTGCCAGCAGTGAACTCGGGACTAGCGGGGCACCCTACAATGAGCAGTTCTTC. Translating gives CASSELGTSGAPYNEQFF.

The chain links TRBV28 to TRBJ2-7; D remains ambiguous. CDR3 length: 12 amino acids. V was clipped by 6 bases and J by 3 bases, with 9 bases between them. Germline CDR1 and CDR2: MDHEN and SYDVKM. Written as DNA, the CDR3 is TGTGCCAGCAGAACCAACCTCTACGAGCAGTACTTC. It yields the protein CASRTNLYEQYF.

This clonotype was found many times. CDR3 nucleotide sequence: TGCGCCAGCAGCTTGCAAGGGGCGGCAACTAATGAAAAACTGTTTTTT. Translation: CASSLQGAATNEKLFF. V and J are TRBV5-1 and TRBJ1-4; D possibly corresponds to TRBD1 (5 bases). With 1 base removed from V and 0 bases from J, the gap between germline ends came to 10 bases. CDR3 length: 16 residues. The germline V gene encodes CDR1 SGHRS and CDR2 YFSETQ.

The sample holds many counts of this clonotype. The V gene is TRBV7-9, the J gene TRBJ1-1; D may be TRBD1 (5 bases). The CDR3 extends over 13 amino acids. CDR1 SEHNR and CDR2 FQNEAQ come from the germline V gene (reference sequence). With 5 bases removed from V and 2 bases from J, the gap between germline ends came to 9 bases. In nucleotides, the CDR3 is TGTGCCAGCAGCCCGGACACAAACACTGAAGCTTTCTTT. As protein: CASSPDTNTEAFF.

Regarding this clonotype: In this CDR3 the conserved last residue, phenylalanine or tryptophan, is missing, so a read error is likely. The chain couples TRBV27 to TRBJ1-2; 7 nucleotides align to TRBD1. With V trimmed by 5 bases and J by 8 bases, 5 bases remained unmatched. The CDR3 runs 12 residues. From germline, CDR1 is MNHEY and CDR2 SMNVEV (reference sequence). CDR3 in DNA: TGTGCCAGCAGTACCCAGGGGGTAGGCTACACCAAC. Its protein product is CASSTQGVGYTN.

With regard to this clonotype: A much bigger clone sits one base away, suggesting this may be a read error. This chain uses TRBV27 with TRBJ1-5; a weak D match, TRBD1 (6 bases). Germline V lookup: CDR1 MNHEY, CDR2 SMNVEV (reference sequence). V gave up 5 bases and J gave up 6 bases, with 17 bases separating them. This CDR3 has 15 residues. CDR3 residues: CASSNLQGSGQPQHF. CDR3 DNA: TGTGCCAGCAGTAACCTACAGGGTAGTGGTCAGCCCCAGCATTTT.

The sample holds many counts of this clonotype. In nucleotides, the CDR3 is TGTGCCAGCAGTTTGGGAGGAGGCGAGCAGTACGTC. Translated: CASSLGGGEQYV. The V and J genes are TRBV12-3 or TRBV12-4 and TRBJ2-7; D might be TRBD2 (6 bases). The CDR3 has 12 residues. V was trimmed by 3 bases and J by 6 bases, leaving 9 bases between them.

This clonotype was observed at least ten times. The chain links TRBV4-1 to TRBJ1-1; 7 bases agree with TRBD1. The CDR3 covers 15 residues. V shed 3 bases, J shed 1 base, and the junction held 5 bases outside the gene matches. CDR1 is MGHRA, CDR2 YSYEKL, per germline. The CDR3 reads CASSHMGQTNTEAFF. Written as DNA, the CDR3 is TGCGCCAGCAGCCACATGGGACAGACGAACACTGAAGCTTTCTTT.

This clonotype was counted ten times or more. The CDR3 reads CASSPGPTGETQYF. The CDR3 DNA reads as TGCGCCAGCAGCCCGGGACCGACCGGAGAGACCCAGTACTTC. The chain uses TRBV5-1 and TRBJ2-5; D may correspond to TRBD1 or TRBD2 (5 bases each). CDR1 and CDR2 from the germline V gene are SGHRS and YFSETQ. V lost 4 bases to trimming and J lost 4 bases, with 14 bases between them. This CDR3 has 14 residues.

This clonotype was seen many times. CDR3 in amino acids: CSARGQGNNEQFF. In nucleotides, the CDR3 is TGCAGTGCTAGAGGCCAGGGAAACAATGAGCAGTTCTTC. The chain has TRBV20-1 and TRBJ2-1; D is possibly TRBD1 (5 bases). This CDR3 contains 13 residues. The V and J ends lost 1 base and 5 bases respectively, with 9 bases between them. Germline V gene data show CDR1 as DFQATT and CDR2 as SNEGSKA (reference sequence).

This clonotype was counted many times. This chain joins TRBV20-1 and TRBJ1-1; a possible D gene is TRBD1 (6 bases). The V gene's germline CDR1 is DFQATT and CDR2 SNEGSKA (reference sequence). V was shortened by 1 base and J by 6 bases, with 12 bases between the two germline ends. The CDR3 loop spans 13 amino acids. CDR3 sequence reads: CSARVNRVSEAFF. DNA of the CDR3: TGCAGTGCTAGAGTTAACAGGGTTTCTGAAGCTTTCTTT.

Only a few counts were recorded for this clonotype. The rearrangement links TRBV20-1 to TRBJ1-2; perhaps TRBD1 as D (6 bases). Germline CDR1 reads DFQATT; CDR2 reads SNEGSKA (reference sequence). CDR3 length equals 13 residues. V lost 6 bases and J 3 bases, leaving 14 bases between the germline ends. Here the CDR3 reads CSASTGNDYGYTF. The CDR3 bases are TGCAGTGCGTCGACAGGTAACGACTATGGCTACACCTTC.

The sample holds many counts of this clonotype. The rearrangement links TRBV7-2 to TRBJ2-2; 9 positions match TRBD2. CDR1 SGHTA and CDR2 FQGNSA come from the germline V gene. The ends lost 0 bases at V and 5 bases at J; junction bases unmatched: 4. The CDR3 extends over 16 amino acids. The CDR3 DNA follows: TGTGCCAGCAGCTTAGCGTCTAGCGGGGTTACCGGGGAGCTGTTTTTT. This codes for CASSLASSGVTGELFF.

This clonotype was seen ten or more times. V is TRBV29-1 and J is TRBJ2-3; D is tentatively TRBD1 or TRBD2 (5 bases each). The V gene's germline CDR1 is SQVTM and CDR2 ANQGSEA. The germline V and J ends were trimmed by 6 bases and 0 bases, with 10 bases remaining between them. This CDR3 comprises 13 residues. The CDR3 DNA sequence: TGCAGCGTGGGGACCACTAGCACAGATACGCAGTATTTT. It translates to CSVGTTSTDTQYF.

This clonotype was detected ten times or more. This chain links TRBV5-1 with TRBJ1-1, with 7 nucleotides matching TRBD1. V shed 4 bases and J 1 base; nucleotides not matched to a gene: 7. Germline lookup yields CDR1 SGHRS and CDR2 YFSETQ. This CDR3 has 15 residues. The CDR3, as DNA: TGCGCCAGCAGCCCCCAGGGGGGCAGGAACACTGAAGCTTTCTTT. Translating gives CASSPQGGRNTEAFF.

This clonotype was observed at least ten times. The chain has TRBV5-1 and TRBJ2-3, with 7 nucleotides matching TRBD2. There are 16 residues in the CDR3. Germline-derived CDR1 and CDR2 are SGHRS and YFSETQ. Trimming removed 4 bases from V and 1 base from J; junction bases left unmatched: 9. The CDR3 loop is CASSPRDYLRTDTQYF. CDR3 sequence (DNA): TGCGCCAGCAGCCCTCGGGACTACTTACGCACAGATACGCAGTATTTT.

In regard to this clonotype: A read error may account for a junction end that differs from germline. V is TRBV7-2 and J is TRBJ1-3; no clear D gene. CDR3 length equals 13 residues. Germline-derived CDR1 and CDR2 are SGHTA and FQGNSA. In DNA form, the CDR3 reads TGTGCCAGCAGCTCCTACAGTGGAAAAACCATATATTTT. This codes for CASSSYSGKTIYF.

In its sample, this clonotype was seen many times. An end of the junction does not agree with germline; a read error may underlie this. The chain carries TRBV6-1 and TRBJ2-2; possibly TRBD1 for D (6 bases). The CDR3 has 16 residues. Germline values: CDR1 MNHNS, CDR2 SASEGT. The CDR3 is CASSPRLGGNTGELFF. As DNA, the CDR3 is TGTGCAAGCAGTCCCCGCTTAGGGGGGAACACCGGGGAGCTGTTTTTT.

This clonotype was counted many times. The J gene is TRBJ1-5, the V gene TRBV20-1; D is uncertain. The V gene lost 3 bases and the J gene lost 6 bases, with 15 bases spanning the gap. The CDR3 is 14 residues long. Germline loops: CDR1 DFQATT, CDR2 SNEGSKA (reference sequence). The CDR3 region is CSASADGGVQPQHF. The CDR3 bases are TGCAGTGCTAGCGCTGACGGTGGGGTTCAGCCCCAGCATTTT.

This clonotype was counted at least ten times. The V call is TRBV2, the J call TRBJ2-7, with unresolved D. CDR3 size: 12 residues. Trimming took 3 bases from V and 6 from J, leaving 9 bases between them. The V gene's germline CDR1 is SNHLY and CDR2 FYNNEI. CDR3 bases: TGTGCCAGCAGTGACCGCGGTTTCGAGCAGTACTTC. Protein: CASSDRGFEQYF.

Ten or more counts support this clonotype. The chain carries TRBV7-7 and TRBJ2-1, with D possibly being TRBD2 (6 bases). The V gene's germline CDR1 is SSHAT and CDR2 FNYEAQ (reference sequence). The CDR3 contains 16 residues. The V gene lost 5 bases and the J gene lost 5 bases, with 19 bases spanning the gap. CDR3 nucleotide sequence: TGTGCCAGCAGCCTAGGCGGGGCGAAGTTCAACAATGAGCAGTTCTTC. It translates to CASSLGGAKFNNEQFF.

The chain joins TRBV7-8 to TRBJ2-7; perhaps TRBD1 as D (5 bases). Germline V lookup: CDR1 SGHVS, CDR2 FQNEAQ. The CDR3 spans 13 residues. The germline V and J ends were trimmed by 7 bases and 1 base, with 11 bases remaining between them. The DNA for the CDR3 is TGTGCCAGCACCCCAGGGTCGTCCTACGAGCAGTACTTC. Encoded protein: CASTPGSSYEQYF.

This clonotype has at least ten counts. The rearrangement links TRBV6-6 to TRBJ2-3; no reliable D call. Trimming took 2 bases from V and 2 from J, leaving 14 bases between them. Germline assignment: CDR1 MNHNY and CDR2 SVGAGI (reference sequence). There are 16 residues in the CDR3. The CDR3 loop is CASSYGGGEVTDTQYF. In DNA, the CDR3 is TGTGCCAGCAGTTACGGCGGCGGTGAGGTCACAGATACGCAGTATTTT.